The clone carrying this T cell receptor (beta chain) was seen a single time. Its specificity is unknown. Repertoires were generated with immunoSEQ multiplex PCR, while TCRdb's copy carries only in-frame clones and drops some. This table has 150,000 or so clones, roughly nine tenths appearing once. The data originate from a study of T cell responses to AZD1222 COVID-19 vaccine. Study results and caveats: Baseline serostatus was positive in only six AZD1222 recipients.

This TCR came from an adult who received the AZD1222 COVID-19 vaccine. The input for sequencing was peripheral blood, taken 28 days after the second AZD1222 dose.

The CDR3 region is CASSLGGVTDTQYF. The CDR3 region has the DNA TGTGCCAGCAGCTTAGGCGGGGTCACAGATACGCAGTATTTT. The chain has TRBV7-9 and TRBJ2-3; TRBD2 is a possible D gene (6 bases). Deletions cut 1 base from V and 2 bases from J, with 7 bases between. This CDR3 comprises 14 residues. Germline CDR1 and CDR2: SEHNR and FQNEAQ (reference sequence).